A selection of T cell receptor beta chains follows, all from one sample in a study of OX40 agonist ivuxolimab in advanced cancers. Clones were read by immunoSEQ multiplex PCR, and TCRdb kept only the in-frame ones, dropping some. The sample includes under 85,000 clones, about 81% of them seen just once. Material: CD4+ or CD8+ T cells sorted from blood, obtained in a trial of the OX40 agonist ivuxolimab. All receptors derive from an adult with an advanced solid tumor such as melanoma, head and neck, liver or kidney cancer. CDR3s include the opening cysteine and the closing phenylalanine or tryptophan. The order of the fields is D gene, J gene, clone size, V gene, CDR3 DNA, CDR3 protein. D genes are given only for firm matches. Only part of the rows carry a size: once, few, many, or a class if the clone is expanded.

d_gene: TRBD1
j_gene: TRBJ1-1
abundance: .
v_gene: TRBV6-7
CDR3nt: TGTGCCAGCAGCCTTCGTTTTTCGACAGGGAGTGTCATGAACACTGAAGCTTTCTTT
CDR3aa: CASSLRFSTGSVMNTEAFF

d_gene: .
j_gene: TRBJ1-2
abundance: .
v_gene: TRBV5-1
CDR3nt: TGCGCCAGCAGCCAACCACCTTGGGGTTTTGGCTACACCTTC
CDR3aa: CASSQPPWGFGYTF

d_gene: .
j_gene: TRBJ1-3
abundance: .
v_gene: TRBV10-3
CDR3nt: TGTGCCATCAGTGAGTCGGGAACAAATGGAAACACCATATATTTT
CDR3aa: CAISESGTNGNTIYF

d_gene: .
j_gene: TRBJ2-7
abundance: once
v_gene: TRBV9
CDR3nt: TGTGCCAGCAGCAGAGGGCCCGCTGGGGGCGAGCAGTACTTC
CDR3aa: CASSRGPAGGEQYF

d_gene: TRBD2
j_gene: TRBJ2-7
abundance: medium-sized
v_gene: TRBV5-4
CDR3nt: TGTGCCAGCAGATTCGGACTAGCGGATATGTACGAGCAGTACTTC
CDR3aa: CASRFGLADMYEQYF

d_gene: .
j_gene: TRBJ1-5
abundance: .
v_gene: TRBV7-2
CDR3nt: TGTGCCAGCAGCTTATTTTGGAAAGATCAGCCCCAGCATTTT
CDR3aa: CASSLFWKDQPQHF

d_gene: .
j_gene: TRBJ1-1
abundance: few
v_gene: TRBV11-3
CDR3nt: TGTGCCAGCAGCCCCCAGGAAGCTTTCTTT
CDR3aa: CASSPQEAFF

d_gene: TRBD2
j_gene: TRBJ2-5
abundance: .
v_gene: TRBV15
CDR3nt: TGTGCCACCAGCACGGGAGGGGGAGGGGAGACCCAGTACTTC
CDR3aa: CATSTGGGGETQYF

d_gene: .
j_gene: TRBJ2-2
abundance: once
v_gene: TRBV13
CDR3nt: TGTGCCAGCAGGATCGGTGGTTACACCGGGGAGCTGTTTTTT
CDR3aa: CASRIGGYTGELFF

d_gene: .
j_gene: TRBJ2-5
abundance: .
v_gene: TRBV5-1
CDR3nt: TGCGCCAGCAGCTCCGGACGCGGACAGACCGCTTGGTACCAAGAGACCCAGTACTTC
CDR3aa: CASSSGRGQTAWYQETQYF

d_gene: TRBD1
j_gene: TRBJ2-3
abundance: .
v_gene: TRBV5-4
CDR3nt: TGTGCCACATTTTCAGGGGGAACAGATACGCAGTATTTT
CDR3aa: CATFSGGTDTQYF

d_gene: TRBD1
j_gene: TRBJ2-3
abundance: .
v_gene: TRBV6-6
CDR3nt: TGTGCCAGCAGGAGGCGGCAGGGGGAATCTAAAGATACGCAGTATTTT
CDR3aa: CASRRRQGESKDTQYF

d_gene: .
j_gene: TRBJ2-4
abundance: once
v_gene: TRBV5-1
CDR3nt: TGCGCCAGCAGCTTGGGCGGAGCCAAAAACATTCAGTACTTC
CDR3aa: CASSLGGAKNIQYF

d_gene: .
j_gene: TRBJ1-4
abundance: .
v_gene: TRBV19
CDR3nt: TGTGCCAGTAGTATCCGGGAAAAACTGTTTTTT
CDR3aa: CASSIREKLFF

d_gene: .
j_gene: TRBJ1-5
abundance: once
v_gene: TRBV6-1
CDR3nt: TGTGCCACCACGACCCTGCGGGGTGGTCAGCCCCAGCATTTT
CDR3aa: CATTTLRGGQPQHF

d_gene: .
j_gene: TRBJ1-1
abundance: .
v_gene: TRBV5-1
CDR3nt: TGCGCCAGCAGCTTGCGGGATGGGATGAACACTGAAGCTTTCTTT
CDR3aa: CASSLRDGMNTEAFF

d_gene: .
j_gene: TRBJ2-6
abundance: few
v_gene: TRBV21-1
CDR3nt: TGTGCCAGCAGCGGGACCTCTGGGGCCAACGTCCTGACTTTC
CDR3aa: CASSGTSGANVLTF

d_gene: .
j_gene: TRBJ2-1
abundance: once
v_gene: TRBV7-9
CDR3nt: TGTGCCAGCAGCTTAGCGCACGGGACAAAAACAAACAATGAGCAGTTCTTC
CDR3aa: CASSLAHGTKTNNEQFF

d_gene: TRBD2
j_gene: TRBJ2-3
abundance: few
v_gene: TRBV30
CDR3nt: TGTGCCTGGAGCTCTGTCCCGGGACTAGCGGGGAGCACAGATACGCAGTATTTT
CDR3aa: CAWSSVPGLAGSTDTQYF

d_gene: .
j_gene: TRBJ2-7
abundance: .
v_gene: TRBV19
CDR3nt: TGTGCCAGTAAGGGAGGACATGAGGGCAACGAGCAGTACTTC
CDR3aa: CASKGGHEGNEQYF

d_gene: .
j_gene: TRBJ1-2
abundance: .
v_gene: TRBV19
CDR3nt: TGTGCCAGTACGACAGGATGGGCTAACTATGGCTACACCTTC
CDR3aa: CASTTGWANYGYTF

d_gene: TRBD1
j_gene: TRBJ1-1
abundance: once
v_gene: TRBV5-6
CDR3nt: TGTGCCAGCAGCTTACAGGGGGCGGGGAACACTGAAGCTTTCTTT
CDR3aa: CASSLQGAGNTEAFF

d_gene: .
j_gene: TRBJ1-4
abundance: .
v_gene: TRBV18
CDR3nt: TGTGCCAGCTCCCACAGGGCCCTAAATGAAAAACTGTTTTTT
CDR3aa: CASSHRALNEKLFF

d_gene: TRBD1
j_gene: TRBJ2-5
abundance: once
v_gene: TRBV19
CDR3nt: TGTGCCAGTAGTATTGGGACAGGGGAGACGGAGACCCAGTACTTC
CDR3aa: CASSIGTGETETQYF

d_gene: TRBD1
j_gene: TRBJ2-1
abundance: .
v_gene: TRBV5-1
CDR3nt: TGCGCCAGCAGCCATTGGGGCTCCGGGACAGCTTACAATGAGCAGTTCTTC
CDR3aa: CASSHWGSGTAYNEQFF

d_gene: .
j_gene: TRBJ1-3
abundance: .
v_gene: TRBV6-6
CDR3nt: TGTGCCAGCAGTTACTCTGGGGGGGCTGGAAACACCATATATTTT
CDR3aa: CASSYSGGAGNTIYF

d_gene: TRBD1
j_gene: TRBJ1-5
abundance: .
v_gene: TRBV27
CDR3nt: TGTGCCAGCAGACCGGGACAGTTCAATCAGCCCCAGCATTTT
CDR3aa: CASRPGQFNQPQHF

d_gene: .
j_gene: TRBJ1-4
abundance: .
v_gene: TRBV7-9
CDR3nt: TGTGCCACCGAGGGGTCCTTACATCAAACTAATGAAAAACTGTTTTTT
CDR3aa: CATEGSLHQTNEKLFF

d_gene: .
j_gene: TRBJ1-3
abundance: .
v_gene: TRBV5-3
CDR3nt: TGTGCCAGAAGCTATCAGGAGGAAGGAGGAAACACCATATATTTT
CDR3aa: CARSYQEEGGNTIYF

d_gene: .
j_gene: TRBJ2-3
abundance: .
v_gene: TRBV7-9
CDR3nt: TGTGCCAGCAGCTTAGCGGGGGCCACAGATACGCAGTATTTT
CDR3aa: CASSLAGATDTQYF

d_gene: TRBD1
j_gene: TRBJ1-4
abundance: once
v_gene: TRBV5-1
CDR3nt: TGCGCCAGCAGCTTGTCGGGACAGGGAGGGGAAAAACTGTTTTTT
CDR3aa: CASSLSGQGGEKLFF

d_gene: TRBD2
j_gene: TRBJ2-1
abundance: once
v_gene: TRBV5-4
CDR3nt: TGTGCCAGCAGCCTTGCGGGGGGCTCTGGATACAATGAGCAGTTCTTC
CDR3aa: CASSLAGGSGYNEQFF

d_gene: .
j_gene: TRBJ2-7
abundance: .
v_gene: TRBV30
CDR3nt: TGTGCCTGGAGTGTAAAGGGCTACGAGCAGTACTTC
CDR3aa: CAWSVKGYEQYF

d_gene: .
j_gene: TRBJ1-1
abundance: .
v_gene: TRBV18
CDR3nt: TGTGCCAGCTCACCACGGAGGGATCTAGCCCTCACTGAAGCTTTCTTT
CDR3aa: CASSPRRDLALTEAFF

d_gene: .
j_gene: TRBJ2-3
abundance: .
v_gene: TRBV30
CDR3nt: TGTGCCTGGAGTGAACTAATATCTGATACGCAGTATTTT
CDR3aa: CAWSELISDTQYF

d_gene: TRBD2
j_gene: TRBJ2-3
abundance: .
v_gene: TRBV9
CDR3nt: TGTGCCAGCAGCGACCTAGCGGGAGGGCCGGAAGATACGCAGTATTTT
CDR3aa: CASSDLAGGPEDTQYF

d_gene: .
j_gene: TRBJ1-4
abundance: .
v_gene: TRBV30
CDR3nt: TGTGCCTGGAGTAGGGGGGAAAAACTGTTTTTT
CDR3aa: CAWSRGEKLFF

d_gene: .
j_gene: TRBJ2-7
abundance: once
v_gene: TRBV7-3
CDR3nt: TGTGCCAGCAGCTCAGCGCCAGGTAACGAGCAGTACTTC
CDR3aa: CASSSAPGNEQYF

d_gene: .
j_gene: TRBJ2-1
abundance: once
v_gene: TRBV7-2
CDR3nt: TGTGCCAGCAGCTTAGCGAACTTTGTCGGGGGAGAGCAGTTCTTC
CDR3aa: CASSLANFVGGEQFF

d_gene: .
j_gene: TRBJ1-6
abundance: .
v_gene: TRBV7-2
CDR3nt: TGTGCCAGCACTATTACAGGGAATAGTTCACCCCTCCACTTT
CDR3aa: CASTITGNSSPLHF

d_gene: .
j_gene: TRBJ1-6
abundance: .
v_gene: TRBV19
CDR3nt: TGTGCCAGTAGTGTGACAGGAACTAATTCACCCCTCCACTTT
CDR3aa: CASSVTGTNSPLHF

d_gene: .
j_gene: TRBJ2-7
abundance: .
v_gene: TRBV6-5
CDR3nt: TGTGCCAGCAGTTATCGTGACAGGAACTACGAGCAGTACTTC
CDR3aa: CASSYRDRNYEQYF

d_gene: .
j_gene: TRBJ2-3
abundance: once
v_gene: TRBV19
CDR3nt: TGTGCCAGTAGTATAAGGATTGCAACAGATACGCAGTATTTT
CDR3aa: CASSIRIATDTQYF